This TCR beta chain was recovered during a study of T-cell reconstitution after alpha-beta-depleted transplantation in children. Study-level findings and limits: Reportedly, roughly two months post-transplant, alpha-beta T cells arose from several hundred expanded graft clones.

Library preparation (for TCRbeta) was performed with unique molecular identifiers. Via MiXCR, TCRdb re-called the PCR reads, giving one row per CDR3 protein. The data hold about 980,000 distinct CDR3 sequences, with roughly 29% observed a single time. A note on this clonotype: Its antigen is undetermined.

CDR1 is SGHTA, CDR2 FQGNSA, per germline. Germline trimming cut 4 bases from V and 6 bases from J; bases unmatched to any gene: 7. There are 16 residues in the CDR3. The source was PBMCs, mostly from graft donor cells, collected 360 days after TCRalphabeta/CD19-depleted stem cell transplant. This receptor was taken from a boy younger than two who had a stem cell transplant for SCID, so the T cells may come from the graft donor. The chain recombines TRBV7-2 with TRBJ2-1; 12 nucleotides align to TRBD2. DNA for the CDR3: TGTGCCAGCAGCTCCCTCACTAGCGGGGGGTCCAATGAGCAGTTCTTC. It yields the protein CASSSLTSGGSNEQFF.